This TCR beta chain was sequenced for a study of early T cells in non-severe SARS-CoV-2 infection. General study points: Private and CD4 specificities were missed by VDJdb matching, skewed to anti-spike CD8.

This clonotype has ten or more counts. Its specificity is unknown. From the 5' RACE reads, TCRdb called clonotypes with MiXCR, one entry per CDR3 protein. The sample contains some 67,000 distinct CDR3 sequences, about 9% of which appear only once. This CDR3 is 15 amino acids long. Germline assignment: CDR1 SNHLY and CDR2 FYNNEI. V gave up 3 bases and J gave up 3 bases, with 14 bases separating them. The starting material was whole blood, obtained at baseline. The clonotype comes from an adult who was a healthcare worker with PCR-confirmed SARS-CoV-2 infection or an uninfected control (not recorded which). The gene calls are TRBV2 and TRBJ1-1, with D unresolved. The CDR3 protein is CASSDRTLRDTEAFF. As DNA, the CDR3 is TGTGCCAGCAGTGACCGGACCCTGAGGGACACTGAAGCTTTCTTT. The full variable domain, rest sourced from reference TRBV2 and TRBJ1-1, is EPEVTQTPSHQVTQMGQEVILRCVPISNHLYFYWYRQILGQKVEFLVSFYNNEISEKSEIFDDQFSVERPDGSNFTLKIRSTKLEDSAMYFCASSDRTLRDTEAFFGQGTRLTVV.